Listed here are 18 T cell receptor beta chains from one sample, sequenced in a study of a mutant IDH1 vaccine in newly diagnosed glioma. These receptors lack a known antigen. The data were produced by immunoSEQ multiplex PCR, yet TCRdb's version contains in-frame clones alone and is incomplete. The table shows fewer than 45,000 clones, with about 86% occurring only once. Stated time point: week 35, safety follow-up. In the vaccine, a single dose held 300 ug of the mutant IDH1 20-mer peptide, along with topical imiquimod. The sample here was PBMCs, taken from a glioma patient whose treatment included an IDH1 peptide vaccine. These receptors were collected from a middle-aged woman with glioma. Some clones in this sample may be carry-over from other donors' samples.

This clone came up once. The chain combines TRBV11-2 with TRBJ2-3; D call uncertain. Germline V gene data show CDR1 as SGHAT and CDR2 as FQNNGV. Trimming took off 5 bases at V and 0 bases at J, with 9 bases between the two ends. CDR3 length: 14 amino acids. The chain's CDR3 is CASSPLGSTDTQYF. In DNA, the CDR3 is TGTGCCAGCAGCCCCCTAGGGAGCACAGATACGCAGTATTTT.

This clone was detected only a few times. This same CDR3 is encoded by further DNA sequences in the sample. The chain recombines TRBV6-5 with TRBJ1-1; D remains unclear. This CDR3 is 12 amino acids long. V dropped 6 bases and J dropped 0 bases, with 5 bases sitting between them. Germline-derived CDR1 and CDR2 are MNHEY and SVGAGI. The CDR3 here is CASRRLNTEAFF. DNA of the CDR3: TGTGCCAGCAGACGTTTGAACACTGAAGCTTTCTTT.

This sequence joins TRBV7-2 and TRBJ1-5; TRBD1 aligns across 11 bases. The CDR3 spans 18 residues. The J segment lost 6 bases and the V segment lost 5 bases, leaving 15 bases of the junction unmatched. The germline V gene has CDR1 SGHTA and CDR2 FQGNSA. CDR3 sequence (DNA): TGTGCCAGCAGCAGGGGGGGGACAGGGGGAGGCCCCAGTCAGCCCCAGCATTTT. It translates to CASSRGGTGGGPSQPQHF.

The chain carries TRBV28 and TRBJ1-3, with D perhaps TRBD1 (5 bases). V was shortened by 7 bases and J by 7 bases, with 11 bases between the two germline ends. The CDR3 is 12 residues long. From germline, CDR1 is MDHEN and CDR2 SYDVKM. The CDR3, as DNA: TGTGCCAGCACCGACAGTCCCAACACCATATATTTT. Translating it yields CASTDSPNTIYF.

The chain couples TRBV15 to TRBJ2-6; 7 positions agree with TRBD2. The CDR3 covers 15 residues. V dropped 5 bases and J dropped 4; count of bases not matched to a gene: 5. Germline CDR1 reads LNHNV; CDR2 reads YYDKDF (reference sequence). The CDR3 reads CATSRGVSGANVLTF. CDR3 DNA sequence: TGTGCCACCAGCCGGGGGGTATCCGGGGCCAACGTCCTGACTTTC.

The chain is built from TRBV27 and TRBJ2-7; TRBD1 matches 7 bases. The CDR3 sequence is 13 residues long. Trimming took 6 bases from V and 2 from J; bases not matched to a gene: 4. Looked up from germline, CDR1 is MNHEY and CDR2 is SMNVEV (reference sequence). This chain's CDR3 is CASSPGQPYEQYF. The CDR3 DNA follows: TGTGCCAGCAGCCCGGGACAGCCCTACGAGCAGTACTTC.

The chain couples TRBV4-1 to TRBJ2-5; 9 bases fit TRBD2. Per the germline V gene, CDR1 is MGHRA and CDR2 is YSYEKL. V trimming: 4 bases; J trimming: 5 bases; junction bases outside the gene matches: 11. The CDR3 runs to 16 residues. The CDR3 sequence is CASSPSSAGGFETQYF. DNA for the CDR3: TGCGCCAGCAGCCCCTCCTCAGCGGGGGGTTTTGAGACCCAGTACTTC.

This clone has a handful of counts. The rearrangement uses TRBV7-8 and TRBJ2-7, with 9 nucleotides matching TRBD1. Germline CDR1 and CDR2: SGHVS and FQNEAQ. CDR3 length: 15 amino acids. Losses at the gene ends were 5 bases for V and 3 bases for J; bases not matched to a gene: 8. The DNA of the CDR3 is TGTGCCAGCAGCCCAACGGGACAGGGTTACTACGAGCAGTACTTC. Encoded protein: CASSPTGQGYYEQYF. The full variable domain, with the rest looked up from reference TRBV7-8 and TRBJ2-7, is GAGVSQSPRYKVAKRGQDVALRCDPISGHVSLFWYQQALGQGPEFLTYFQNEAQLDKSGLPSDRFFAERPEGSVSTLKIQRTQQEDSAVYLCASSPTGQGYYEQYFGPGTRLTVT.

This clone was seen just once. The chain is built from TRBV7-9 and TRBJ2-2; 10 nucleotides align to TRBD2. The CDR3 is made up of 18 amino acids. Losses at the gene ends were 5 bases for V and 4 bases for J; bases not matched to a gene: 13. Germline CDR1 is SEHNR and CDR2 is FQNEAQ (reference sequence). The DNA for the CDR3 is TGTGCCAGCAGCGAACCCAGCGGGGGGGCCGCGGGCACCGGGGAGCTGTTTTTT. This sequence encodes CASSEPSGGAAGTGELFF.

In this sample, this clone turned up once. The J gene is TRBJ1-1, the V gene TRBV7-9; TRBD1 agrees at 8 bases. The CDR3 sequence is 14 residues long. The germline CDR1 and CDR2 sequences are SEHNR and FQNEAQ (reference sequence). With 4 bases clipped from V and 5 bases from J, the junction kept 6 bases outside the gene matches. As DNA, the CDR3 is TGTGCCAGCAGCTGGGGACAGGACCCGACTGAAGCTTTCTTT. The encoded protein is CASSWGQDPTEAFF. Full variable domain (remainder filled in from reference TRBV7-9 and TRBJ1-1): DTGVSQNPRHKITKRGQNVTFRCDPISEHNRLYWYRQTLGQGPEFLTYFQNEAQLEKSRLLSDRFSAERPKGSFSTLEIQRTEQGDSAMYLCASSWGQDPTEAFFGQGTRLTVV.

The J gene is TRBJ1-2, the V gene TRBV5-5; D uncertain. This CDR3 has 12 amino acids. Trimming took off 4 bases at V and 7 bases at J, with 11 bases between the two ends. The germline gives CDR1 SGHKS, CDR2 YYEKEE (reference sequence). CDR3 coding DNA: TGTGCCAGCAGCCCTCAGTGGGGTGGCTACACCTTC. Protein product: CASSPQWGGYTF.

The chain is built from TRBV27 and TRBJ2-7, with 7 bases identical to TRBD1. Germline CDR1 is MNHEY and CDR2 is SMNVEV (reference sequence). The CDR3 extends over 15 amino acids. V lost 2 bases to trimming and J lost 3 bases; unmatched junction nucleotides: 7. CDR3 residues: CASSLGDSEFYEQYF. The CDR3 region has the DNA TGTGCCAGCAGTTTAGGGGACAGCGAATTCTACGAGCAGTACTTC.

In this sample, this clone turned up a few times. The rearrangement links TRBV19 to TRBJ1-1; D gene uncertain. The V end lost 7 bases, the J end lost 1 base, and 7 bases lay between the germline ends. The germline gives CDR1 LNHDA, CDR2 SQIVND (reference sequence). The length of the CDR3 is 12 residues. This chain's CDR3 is CASTPRNTEAFF. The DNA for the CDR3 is TGTGCCAGTACCCCCAGGAACACTGAAGCTTTCTTT.

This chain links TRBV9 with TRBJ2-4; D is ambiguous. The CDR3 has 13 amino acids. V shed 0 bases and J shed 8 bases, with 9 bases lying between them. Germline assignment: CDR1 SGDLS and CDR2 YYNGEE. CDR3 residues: CASSVDSFDIQYF. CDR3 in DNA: TGTGCCAGCAGCGTAGACAGCTTTGACATTCAGTACTTC.

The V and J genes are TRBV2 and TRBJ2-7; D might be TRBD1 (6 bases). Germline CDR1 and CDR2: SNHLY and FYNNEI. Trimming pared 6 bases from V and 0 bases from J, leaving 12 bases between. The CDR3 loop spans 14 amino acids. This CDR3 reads CASRQQGSSYEQYF. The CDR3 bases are TGTGCCAGCAGGCAACAGGGTAGCTCCTACGAGCAGTACTTC.

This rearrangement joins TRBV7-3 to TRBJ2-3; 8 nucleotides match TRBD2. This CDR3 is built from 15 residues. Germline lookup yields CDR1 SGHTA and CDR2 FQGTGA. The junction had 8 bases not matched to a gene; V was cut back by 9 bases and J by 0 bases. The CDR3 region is CARNGTRRSTDTQYF. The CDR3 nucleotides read TGTGCCAGAAATGGGACTAGGCGTAGCACAGATACGCAGTATTTT.

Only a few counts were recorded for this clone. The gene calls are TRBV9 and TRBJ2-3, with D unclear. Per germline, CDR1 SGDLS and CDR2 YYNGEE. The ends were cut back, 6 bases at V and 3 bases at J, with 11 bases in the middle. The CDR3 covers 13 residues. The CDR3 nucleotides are TGTGCCAGCAATTCAAGGCTAACAGATACGCAGTATTTT. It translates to CASNSRLTDTQYF.

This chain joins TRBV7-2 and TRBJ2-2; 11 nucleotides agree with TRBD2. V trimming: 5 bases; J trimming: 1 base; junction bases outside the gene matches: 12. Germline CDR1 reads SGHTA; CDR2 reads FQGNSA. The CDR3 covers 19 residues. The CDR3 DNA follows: TGTGCCAGCAGCCCCGGACTAGCGGGCGATAAATTGAACACCGGGGAGCTGTTTTTT. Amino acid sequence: CASSPGLAGDKLNTGELFF.